Below, one T cell receptor (beta chain) is given with its context. What it binds is not known. TCRdb keeps only in-frame clones here, not all; method: immunoSEQ multiplex PCR. This sample carries approximately 340,000 clones, about 74% of them seen once, and the ten largest clones take around a tenth. This record comes from a study of shared clonotypes between healthy human individuals. Study-level results: Only blood samples were collected, and tissue repertoires likely differ. Against clonotypes common to all four donors, non-shared ones had lower generation probabilities. What limited the represented genetic and exposure-history diversity was the small number of donors. Naive CD4 clonotype sharing across four donors was approximately 5%.

Material for sequencing was memory CD4+ T cells sorted from blood. Subset meaning: CD45RA-negative fraction. This receptor was obtained from a man aged 30 to 45 in good health.

This chain's CDR3 is CASRPGAGREKLFF. In DNA, the CDR3 is TGTGCCAGCAGACCGGGGGCAGGGAGGGAAAAACTGTTTTTT. The chain has TRBV27 and TRBJ1-4; a possible D gene is TRBD1 (6 bases). Germline-derived CDR1 and CDR2 are MNHEY and SMNVEV (reference sequence). Trimming removed 6 bases at V and 8 bases at J, with 16 bases between. This CDR3 has 14 amino acids.